The entry that follows covers one TCR beta chain sequence. Sequencing of TCR beta was undertaken in CD8+ and CD4+ T cells derived from blood. Negative magnetic isolation gave CD8+ and CD4+ cells; FACS enriched CD8+ TEMRA. The data were obtained in a study of CD8 T cells in Susac syndrome. The germline V gene has CDR1 MDHEN and CDR2 SYDVKM. The CDR3 is 17 residues long. J lost 2 bases, V lost 6 bases, and 13 bases had no gene match. RNA, at about 0.45 to 1 ug, was reverse transcribed with random hexamers. With immunoSEQ multiplex PCR, TCR beta CDR3 was amplified across 54 Vbeta and 13 Jbeta. One entry per CDR3 protein, called by TCRdb with MiXCR from the immunoSEQ multiplex PCR reads. Of approximately 190,000 distinct CDR3 sequences in the sample, roughly 92% were seen once.

V and J are TRBV28 and TRBJ1-5, with 7 bases matching TRBD1. Sequenced input: CD4+ T cells from PBMCs. The origin of this receptor is a human donor in good health. CDR3 coding DNA: TGTGCCAGCAGGTTTTCCACAGGGGCAGGGGGCAATCAGCCCCAGCATTTT. This translates into CASRFSTGAGGNQPQHF.